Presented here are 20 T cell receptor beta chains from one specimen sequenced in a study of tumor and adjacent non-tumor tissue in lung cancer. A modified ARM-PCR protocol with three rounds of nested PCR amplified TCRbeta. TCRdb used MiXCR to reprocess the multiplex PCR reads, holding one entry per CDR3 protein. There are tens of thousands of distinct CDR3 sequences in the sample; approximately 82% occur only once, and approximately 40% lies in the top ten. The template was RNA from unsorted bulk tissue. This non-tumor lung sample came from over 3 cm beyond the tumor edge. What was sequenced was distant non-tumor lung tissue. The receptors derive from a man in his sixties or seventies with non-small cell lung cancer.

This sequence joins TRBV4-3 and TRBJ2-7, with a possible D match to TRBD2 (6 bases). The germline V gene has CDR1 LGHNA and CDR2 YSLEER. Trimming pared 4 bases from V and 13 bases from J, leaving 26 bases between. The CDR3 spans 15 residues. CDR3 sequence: CASSPSAGSSYEHYF. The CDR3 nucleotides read TGCGCCAGCAGCCCGTCGGCCGGGAGTAGCTACGAACATTACTTC.

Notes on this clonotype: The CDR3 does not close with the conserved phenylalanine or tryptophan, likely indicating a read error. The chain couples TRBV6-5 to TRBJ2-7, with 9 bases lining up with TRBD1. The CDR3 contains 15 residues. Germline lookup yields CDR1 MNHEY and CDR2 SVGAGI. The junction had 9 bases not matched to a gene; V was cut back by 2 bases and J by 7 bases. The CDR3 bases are TGTGCCAGCAGTTACGAAGGGACAGGGTTTCGAGAGCAGTACTCC. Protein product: CASSYEGTGFREQYS.

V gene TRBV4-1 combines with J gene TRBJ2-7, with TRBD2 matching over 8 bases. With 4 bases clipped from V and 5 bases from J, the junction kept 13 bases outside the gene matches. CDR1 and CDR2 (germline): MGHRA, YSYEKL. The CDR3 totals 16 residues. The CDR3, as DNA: TGCGCCAGCAGCCGTAAACAAGCGGGAGAGGGGGACGAGCAGTACTTC. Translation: CASSRKQAGEGDEQYF.

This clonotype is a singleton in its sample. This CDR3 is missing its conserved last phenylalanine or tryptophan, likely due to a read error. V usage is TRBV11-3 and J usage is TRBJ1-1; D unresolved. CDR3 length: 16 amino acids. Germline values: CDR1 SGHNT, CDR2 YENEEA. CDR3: CTSSFRDRTLNTEAFL. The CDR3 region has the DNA TGTACCAGCAGCTTCCGGGATAGAACCCTAAACACTGAAGCTTTCCTT.

CDR3 coding DNA: TGTGCCAGCAGTTACTCTGGGCTAGCGGGACGCCCAGGATCCGAGCAGTACTTC. This gives the protein CASSYSGLAGRPGSEQYF. The chain uses TRBV6-5 and TRBJ2-7, with 9 nucleotides matching TRBD2. The CDR3 length is 18 residues. J gave up 6 bases and V 0 bases, and 15 bases lay outside the gene matches. Germline V lookup: CDR1 MNHEY, CDR2 SVGAGI.

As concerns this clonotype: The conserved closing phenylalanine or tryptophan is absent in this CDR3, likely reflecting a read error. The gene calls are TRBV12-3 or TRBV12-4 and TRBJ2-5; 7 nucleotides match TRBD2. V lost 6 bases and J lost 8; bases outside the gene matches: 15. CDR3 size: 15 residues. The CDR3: CASSGLAGVVETQYV. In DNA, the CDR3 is TGTGCCAGCAGCGGGCTTGCGGGAGTGGTGGAAACCCAGTACGTC.

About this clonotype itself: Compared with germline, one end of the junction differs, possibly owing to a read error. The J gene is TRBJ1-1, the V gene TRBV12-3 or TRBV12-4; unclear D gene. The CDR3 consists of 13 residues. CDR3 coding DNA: TGTACCAGCAGTCTGACAATCGTCACTGAAGCTTCCTTT. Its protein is CTSSLTIVTEASF.

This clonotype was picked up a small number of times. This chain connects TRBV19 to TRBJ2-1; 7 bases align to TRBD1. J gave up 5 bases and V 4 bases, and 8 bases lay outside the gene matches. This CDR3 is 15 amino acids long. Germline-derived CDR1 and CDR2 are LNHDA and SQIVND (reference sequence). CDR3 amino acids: CASSTPGTVHNEQFF. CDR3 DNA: TGTGCCAGTAGTACCCCCGGGACAGTCCACAATGAGCAGTTCTTC. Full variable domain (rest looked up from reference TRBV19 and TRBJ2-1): DGGITQSPKYLFRKEGQNVTLSCEQNLNHDAMYWYRQDPGQGLRLIYYSQIVNDFQKGDIAEGYSVSREKKESFPLTVTSAQKNPTAFYLCASSTPGTVHNEQFFGPGTRLTVL.

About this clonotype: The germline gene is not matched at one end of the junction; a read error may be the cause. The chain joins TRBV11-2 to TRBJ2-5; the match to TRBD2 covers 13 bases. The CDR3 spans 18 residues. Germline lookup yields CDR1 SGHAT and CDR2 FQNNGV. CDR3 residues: CASSLLWTSGGLQETRYF. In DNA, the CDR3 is TGTGCCAGTAGCTTACTATGGACTAGCGGGGGCCTACAAGAGACCCGGTACTTC. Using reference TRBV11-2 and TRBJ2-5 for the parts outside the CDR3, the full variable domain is EAGVAQSPRYKIIEKRQSVAFWCNPISGHATLYWYQQILGQGPKLLIQFQNNGVVDDSQLPKDRFSAERLKGVDSTLKIQPAKLEDSAVYLCASSLLWTSGGLQETRYFGPGTRLLVL.

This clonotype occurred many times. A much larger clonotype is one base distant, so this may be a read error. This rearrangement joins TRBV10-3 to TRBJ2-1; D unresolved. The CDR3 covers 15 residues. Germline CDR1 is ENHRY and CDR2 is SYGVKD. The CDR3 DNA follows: TGTGTCATCAGTGAGAAGGGCAGCTCCTACAATGAGCAGTTCTTC. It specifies CVISEKGSSYNEQFF.

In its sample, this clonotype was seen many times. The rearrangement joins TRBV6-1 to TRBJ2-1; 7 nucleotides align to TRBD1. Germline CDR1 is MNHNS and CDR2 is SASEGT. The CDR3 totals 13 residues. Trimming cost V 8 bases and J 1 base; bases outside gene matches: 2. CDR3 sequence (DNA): TGTGCCAGCTGGACAGGTTCCTACAATGAGCAGTTCTTC. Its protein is CASWTGSYNEQFF.

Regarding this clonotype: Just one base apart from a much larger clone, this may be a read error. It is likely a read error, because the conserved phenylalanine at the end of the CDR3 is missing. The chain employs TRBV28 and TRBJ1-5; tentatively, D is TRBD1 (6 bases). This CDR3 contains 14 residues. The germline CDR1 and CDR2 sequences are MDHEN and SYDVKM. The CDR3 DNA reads TGCCTGGTTGGGGGGGGCTATAGCAATCAGCCCCAGCATATT. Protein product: CLVGGGYSNQPQHI.

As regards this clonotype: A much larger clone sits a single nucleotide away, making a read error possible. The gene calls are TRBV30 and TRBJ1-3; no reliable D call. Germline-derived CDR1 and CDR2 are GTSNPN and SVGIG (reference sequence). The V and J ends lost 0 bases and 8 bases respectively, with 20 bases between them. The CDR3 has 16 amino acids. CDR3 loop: CAWSVLSAPGRHTIYF. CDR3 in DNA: TGTGCCTGGAGTGTACTTTCAGCCCCCGGTCGGCACACCATATATTTT.

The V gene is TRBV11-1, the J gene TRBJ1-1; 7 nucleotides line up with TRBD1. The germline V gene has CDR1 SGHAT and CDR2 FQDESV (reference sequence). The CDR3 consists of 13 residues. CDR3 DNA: TGTATCAGCAGCGCCGACAGGGACACTGAAGCTTTCTTT. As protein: CISSADRDTEAFF.

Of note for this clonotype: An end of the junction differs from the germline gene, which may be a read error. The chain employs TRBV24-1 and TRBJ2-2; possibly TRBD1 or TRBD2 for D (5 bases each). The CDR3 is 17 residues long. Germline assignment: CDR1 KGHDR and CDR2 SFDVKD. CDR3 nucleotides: TGTGCCGCCAGTGATTTTCACCGGGACGGATACACAGGGGAGCTGTTTTTT. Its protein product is CAASDFHRDGYTGELFF.

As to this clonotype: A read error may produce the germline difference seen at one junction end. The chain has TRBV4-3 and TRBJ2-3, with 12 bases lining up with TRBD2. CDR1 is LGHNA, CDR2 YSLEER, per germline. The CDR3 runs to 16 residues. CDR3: CASGQDLAGGPETQYF. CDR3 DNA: TGCGCCAGCGGCCAAGATCTAGCGGGAGGGCCAGAAACGCAGTATTTT.

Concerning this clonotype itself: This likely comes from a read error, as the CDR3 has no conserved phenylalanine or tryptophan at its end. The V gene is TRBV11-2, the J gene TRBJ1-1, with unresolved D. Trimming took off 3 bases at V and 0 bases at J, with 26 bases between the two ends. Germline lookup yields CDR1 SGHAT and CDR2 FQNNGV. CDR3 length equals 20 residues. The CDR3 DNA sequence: TGTGCCAGCAGCTTGAGAGGCTTGGGCCTTGGGGATTTATTGAACACTGAAGCTTTCTAT. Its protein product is CASSLRGLGLGDLLNTEAFY.

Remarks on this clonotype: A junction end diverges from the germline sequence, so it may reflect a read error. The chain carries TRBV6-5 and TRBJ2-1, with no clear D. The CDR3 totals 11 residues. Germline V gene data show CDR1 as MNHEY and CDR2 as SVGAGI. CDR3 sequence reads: CTSNNGNEQFF. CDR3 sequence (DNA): TGTACCAGCAATAATGGGAATGAGCAGTTCTTC.

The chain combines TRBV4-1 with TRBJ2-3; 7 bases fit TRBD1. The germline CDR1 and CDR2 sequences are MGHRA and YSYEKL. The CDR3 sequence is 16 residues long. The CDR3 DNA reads TGCGCTAACAGCAAAGGAGCCAGGGGGTTCGTGGATACGCAGTATTTT. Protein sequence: CANSKGARGFVDTQYF.

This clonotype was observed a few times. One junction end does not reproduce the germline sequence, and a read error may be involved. CDR3 sequence: CTSSIHGGADGKLFF. CDR3 coding DNA: TGTACCAGCAGCATACACGGGGGGGCTGACGGGAAGCTGTTTTTT. V is TRBV11-2 and J is TRBJ2-2, with 8 bases identical to TRBD2. The CDR3 totals 15 residues. The V gene's germline CDR1 is SGHAT and CDR2 FQNNGV.